Below, 3 T cell receptor beta chains from the same sample are listed, as sequenced in a study of OX40 agonist ivuxolimab in advanced cancers. Data came from immunoSEQ multiplex PCR; TCRdb stores just in-frame clones and leaves some out. The table shows more than 50,000 clones, with roughly 90% occurring only once. The source material was CD4+ or CD8+ T cells sorted from blood, sampled in a trial of the OX40 agonist ivuxolimab. The receptor set was obtained from an adult with an advanced solid tumor such as melanoma, head and neck, liver or kidney cancer.

The chain has TRBV4-1 and TRBJ1-5; no clear D. The V and J ends lost 4 bases and 9 bases respectively, with 16 bases between them. The CDR3 totals 14 residues. Germline lookup yields CDR1 MGHRA and CDR2 YSYEKL. The CDR3 DNA follows: TGCGCCAGCAGCCCCTTCGACGGTCCTGCGCCCCAGCATTTT. Translation gives CASSPFDGPAPQHF.

The V call is TRBV15, the J call TRBJ2-5; the D gene is possibly TRBD2 (6 bases). The CDR3 loop spans 15 amino acids. Germline CDR1 LNHNV, CDR2 YYDKDF (reference sequence). V lost 3 bases to trimming and J lost 2 bases, with 13 bases between them. The CDR3 spells CATSRAKAGQETQYF. In DNA form, the CDR3 reads TGTGCCACCAGCAGGGCCAAGGCGGGACAAGAGACCCAGTACTTC.

The J gene is TRBJ2-2, the V gene TRBV7-9, with unresolved D. The CDR3 extends over 12 amino acids. V was pared by 5 bases and J by 6 bases, with 7 bases between. Germline values: CDR1 SEHNR, CDR2 FQNEAQ (reference sequence). The CDR3 DNA sequence: TGTGCCAGCAGCCCACACCCCGGGGAGCTGTTTTTT. Encoded protein: CASSPHPGELFF.